Listed below are T cell receptor beta chains from one sample, sequenced in a study of shared clonotypes between healthy human individuals. Sequencing used immunoSEQ multiplex PCR; TCRdb keeps in-frame clones, though not all of them. Counted here are millions of clones, roughly 95% occurring once; the ten biggest clones make up 0.13%. The sample taken for sequencing was naive CD4+ T cells sorted from blood. Receptors were obtained from a man between 18 and 35 years old in good health. The CDR3 runs from the conserved cysteine through the conserved F or W. A D gene is named only where the DNA matches it firmly. Rows give clone size only sometimes, using once, few, many, or a class for an expanded clone.

clone_size j_call d_call cdr3_length v_call cdr3_aa cdr3_nt
once TRBJ1-5 TRBD1 15 TRBV6-5 CASSPPGQENQPQHF TGTGCCAGCAGCCCTCCCGGACAGGAAAATCAGCCCCAGCATTTT
once TRBJ2-4 - 15 TRBV11-2 CASSQDRLAKNIQYF TGTGCCAGCAGCCAGGACAGACTAGCCAAAAACATTCAGTACTTC
- TRBJ2-7 - 15 TRBV7-2 CASSLVDGGPYEQYF TGTGCCAGCAGCTTGGTGGACGGGGGGCCCTACGAGCAGTACTTC
- TRBJ2-3 TRBD2 19 TRBV30 CAWSGGPLSGRGSTDTQYF TGTGCCTGGAGTGGGGGGCCACTTAGCGGGAGGGGAAGCACAGATACGCAGTATTTT
- TRBJ2-7 - 18 TRBV18 CASSPLVAGTPIKNEQYF TGTGCCAGCTCACCCCTCGTGGCCGGGACTCCGATAAAGAACGAGCAGTACTTC
- TRBJ2-7 TRBD1 13 TRBV7-2 CASSLTGGYEQYF TGTGCCAGCAGCTTAACAGGGGGCTACGAGCAGTACTTC
- TRBJ1-2 TRBD1 15 TRBV5-1 CASSLGVTGSYGYTF TGCGCCAGCAGCTTGGGGGTGACAGGGTCCTATGGCTACACCTTC
- TRBJ2-2 - 12 TRBV6-6 CASTVDPLELFF TGTGCCAGCACCGTGGACCCGTTGGAGCTGTTTTTT
- TRBJ1-1 TRBD1 13 TRBV7-3 CASSLDRDTEAFF TGTGCCAGCAGCCTCGACAGGGACACTGAAGCTTTCTTT
- TRBJ1-1 - 16 TRBV4-3 CASSQDYRARNTEAFF TGCGCCAGCAGCCAAGATTACAGGGCCAGGAACACTGAAGCTTTCTTT
- TRBJ1-3 - 15 TRBV7-2 CASSLAPALGNTIYF TGTGCCAGCAGCTTAGCGCCAGCGTTGGGAAACACCATATATTTT
- TRBJ1-2 - 12 TRBV6-5 CASGRGRYGYTF TGTGCCAGCGGGAGGGGTCGCTATGGCTACACCTTC
- TRBJ1-2 - 16 TRBV5-4 CASSPGGQRANYGYTF TGTGCCAGCAGCCCGGGGGGGCAGAGAGCTAACTATGGCTACACCTTC
- TRBJ1-2 - 14 TRBV28 CASSLAGFARGYTF TGTGCCAGCAGTTTGGCTGGGTTTGCCCGGGGCTACACCTTC
- TRBJ2-7 TRBD1 13 TRBV9 CASSVETGAGQYF TGTGCCAGCAGCGTAGAAACAGGGGCAGGGCAGTACTTC
- TRBJ2-3 TRBD2 15 TRBV28 CASSSAGGGYNTQYF TGTGCCAGCAGCTCCGCGGGGGGAGGTTATAATACGCAGTATTTT
- TRBJ2-4 - 15 TRBV6-9 CASSYGGLCKNIQYF TGTGCCAGCAGTTACGGGGGGCTGTGCAAAAACATTCAGTACTTC
- TRBJ2-7 TRBD1 15 TRBV6-1 CASSGLTGLRSEQYF TGTGCCAGCAGTGGGCTGACAGGGCTCAGGAGCGAGCAGTACTTC
- TRBJ1-5 - 13 TRBV7-9 CASSQDIGQPQHF TGTGCCAGCAGCCAGGACATCGGTCAGCCCCAGCATTTT
- TRBJ2-5 - 16 TRBV7-9 CASSIPFRDTQETQYF TGTGCCAGCAGCATACCATTCCGGGACACCCAAGAGACCCAGTACTTC
once TRBJ1-5 - 15 TRBV28 CASSLNWRGNQPQHF TGTGCCAGCAGTTTGAATTGGCGGGGAAATCAGCCCCAGCATTTT
- TRBJ2-3 TRBD2 14 TRBV5-4 CASSLDSGRDTQYF TGTGCCAGCAGCTTGGATAGCGGGAGGGATACGCAGTATTTT
- TRBJ2-1 TRBD2 16 TRBV11-2 CASRVPGLAGYNEQFF TGTGCCAGCAGAGTTCCGGGACTAGCGGGGTACAATGAGCAGTTCTTC
- TRBJ2-3 TRBD2 16 TRBV4-1 CASSHETSGDFRGQYF TGCGCCAGCAGCCACGAGACTAGCGGGGATTTCCGGGGGCAATATTTT
- TRBJ1-1 - 14 TRBV6-1 CASSEPRLYTEAFF TGTGCCAGCAGTGAACCCAGGTTATACACTGAAGCTTTCTTT
- TRBJ2-5 - 14 TRBV6-1 CASASGGLGETQYF TGTGCCAGCGCTTCAGGTGGATTAGGAGAGACCCAGTACTTC
- TRBJ1-1 - 16 TRBV7-9 CASSPKIGQRNTEAFF TGTGCCAGCAGCCCGAAAATTGGACAGAGGAACACTGAAGCTTTCTTT
- TRBJ1-5 - 13 TRBV5-1 CASSGHSNQPQHF TGCGCCAGCAGTGGACACAGCAATCAGCCCCAGCATTTT
- TRBJ1-4 - 13 TRBV12-5 CASGSAGTEKLFF TGTGCTAGTGGTTCTGCTGGCACGGAAAAACTGTTTTTT
- TRBJ1-4 - 16 TRBV7-9 CASSLARIGHGEKLFF TGTGCCAGCAGCTTAGCGCGGATTGGGCATGGTGAAAAACTGTTTTTT
- TRBJ2-1 - 16 TRBV5-1 CASSLPQLSSYNEQFF TGCGCCAGCAGCTTGCCCCAGCTTAGCTCCTACAATGAGCAGTTCTTC
- TRBJ1-6 - 17 TRBV30 CAWMGVSGYSLNSPLHF TGTGCCTGGATGGGGGTTTCTGGTTACTCGTTGAATTCACCCCTCCACTTT
- TRBJ2-7 TRBD1 16 TRBV11-2 CASSLVIGQGTYEQYF TGTGCCAGCAGCTTAGTGATAGGACAGGGGACCTACGAGCAGTACTTC
- TRBJ1-4 TRBD1 13 TRBV7-9 CASSSDAQGGRFF TGTGCCAGCAGCTCCGACGCACAGGGGGGGAGGTTTTTT
- TRBJ1-5 - 13 TRBV6-1 CASSERSSQPQHF TGTGCCAGCAGTGAGAGAAGCTCTCAGCCCCAGCATTTT
few TRBJ1-1 - 13 TRBV18 CASSPGGLTEAFF TGTGCCAGCTCACCAGGGGGACTCACTGAAGCTTTCTTT
- TRBJ1-3 - 15 TRBV7-9 CASSLAVRSGNTIYF TGTGCCAGCAGCTTAGCTGTCAGATCTGGAAACACCATATATTTT
- TRBJ2-2 - 14 TRBV30 CAWSVGVVTGELFF TGTGCCTGGAGTGTGGGGGTAGTCACCGGGGAGCTGTTTTTT
- TRBJ2-7 - 15 TRBV6-5 CASSYSGTAAYEQYF TGTGCCAGCAGTTACTCAGGGACGGCCGCCTACGAGCAGTACTTC
- TRBJ2-1 - 12 TRBV29-1 CSVKRSNNEQFF TGCAGCGTTAAAAGGTCCAACAATGAGCAGTTCTTC
- TRBJ2-7 TRBD1 14 TRBV30 CAMEMGQGVNEQYF TGTGCCATGGAGATGGGACAGGGAGTAAACGAGCAGTACTTC
- TRBJ1-2 TRBD1 13 TRBV7-9 CASSGGQNYGYTF TGTGCCAGCAGCGGGGGACAGAACTATGGCTACACCTTC
- TRBJ1-4 - 12 TRBV29-1 CSVRGAREKLFF TGCAGCGTTAGAGGGGCCCGAGAAAAACTGTTTTTT
- TRBJ1-3 - 15 TRBV9 CASSPPAASGNTIYF TGTGCCAGCAGCCCCCCGGCAGCCTCTGGAAACACCATATATTTT
- TRBJ2-7 TRBD1 14 TRBV6-1 CASRSRQGVYEQYF TGTGCCAGCCGCTCCCGACAGGGCGTCTACGAGCAGTACTTC
- TRBJ2-2 - 14 TRBV30 CAWSSWINTGELFF TGTGCCTGGAGTTCTTGGATTAACACCGGGGAGCTGTTTTTT
- TRBJ1-5 TRBD1 16 TRBV10-3 CAISAGQVNSNQPQHF TGTGCCATCAGTGCGGGACAGGTAAATAGCAATCAGCCCCAGCATTTT
- TRBJ1-2 - 13 TRBV19 CASSTGIGYGYTF TGTGCCAGTAGTACAGGAATCGGCTATGGCTACACCTTC
once TRBJ1-5 - 12 TRBV19 CASSRGGQPQHF TGTGCCAGTAGTAGGGGGGGTCAGCCCCAGCATTTT
- TRBJ2-1 - 16 TRBV7-6 CASSLVGGLGNNEQFF TGTGCCAGCAGCTTAGTGGGTGGACTGGGGAACAATGAGCAGTTCTTC
once TRBJ1-2 - 14 TRBV18 CASSPDDGVGGYTF TGTGCCAGCTCACCAGATGATGGGGTCGGTGGCTACACCTTC
once TRBJ1-2 TRBD1 14 TRBV19 CASRAGTGKFGYTF TGTGCCAGTAGGGCTGGGACAGGGAAGTTTGGCTACACCTTC
- TRBJ2-3 - 14 TRBV18 CASSPAGVGDTQYF TGTGCCAGCTCACCGGCCGGGGTAGGAGATACGCAGTATTTT
- TRBJ1-3 - 15 TRBV19 CASSNLGATGNTIYF TGTGCCAGTAGTAACCTGGGCGCGACTGGAAACACCATATATTTT
- TRBJ2-2 - 14 TRBV10-3 CAIRADRSPGELFF TGTGCCATCAGGGCCGACAGGAGCCCCGGGGAGCTGTTTTTT
- TRBJ2-7 - 11 TRBV20-1 CSAGGTEEQYF TGCAGTGCTGGGGGGACGGAAGAGCAGTACTTC
- TRBJ1-4 - 13 TRBV2 CASSVWGSEKLFF TGTGCCAGCAGTGTGTGGGGGAGTGAAAAACTGTTTTTT
- TRBJ2-3 TRBD2 15 TRBV6-5 CASSPGLANADTQYF TGTGCCAGCAGTCCCGGACTAGCAAATGCAGATACGCAGTATTTT
- TRBJ1-6 TRBD1 15 TRBV28 CASSPGGYENSPLHF TGTGCCAGCAGTCCAGGGGGTTACGAGAATTCACCCCTCCACTTT
- TRBJ2-7 - 14 TRBV6-5 CASSLQGPTYEQYF TGTGCCAGCAGTCTACAGGGACCCACCTACGAGCAGTACTTC